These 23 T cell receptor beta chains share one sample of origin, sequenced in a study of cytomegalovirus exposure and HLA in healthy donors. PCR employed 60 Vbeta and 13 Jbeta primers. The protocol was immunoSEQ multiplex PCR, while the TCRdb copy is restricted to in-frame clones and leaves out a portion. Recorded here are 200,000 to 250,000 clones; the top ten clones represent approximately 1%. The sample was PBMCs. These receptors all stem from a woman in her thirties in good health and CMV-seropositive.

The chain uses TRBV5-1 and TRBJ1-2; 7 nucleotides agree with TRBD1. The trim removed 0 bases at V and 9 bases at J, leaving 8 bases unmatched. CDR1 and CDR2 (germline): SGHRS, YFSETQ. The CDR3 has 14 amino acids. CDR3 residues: CASSLAPTGSSYTF. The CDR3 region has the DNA TGCGCCAGCAGCTTGGCCCCGACAGGGAGTAGCTACACCTTC.

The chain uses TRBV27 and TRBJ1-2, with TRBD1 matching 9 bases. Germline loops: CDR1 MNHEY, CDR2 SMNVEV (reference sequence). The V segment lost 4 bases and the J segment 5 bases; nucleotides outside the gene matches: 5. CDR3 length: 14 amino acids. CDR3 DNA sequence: TGTGCCAGCAGTTACCTGGACAGGGGTTATGGCTACACCTTC. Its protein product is CASSYLDRGYGYTF.

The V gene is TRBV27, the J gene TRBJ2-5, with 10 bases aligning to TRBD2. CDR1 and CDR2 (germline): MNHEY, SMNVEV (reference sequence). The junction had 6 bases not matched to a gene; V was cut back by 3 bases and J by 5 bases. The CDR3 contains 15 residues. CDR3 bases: TGTGCCAGCAGTTTTAAGCGGGGGGGATGGGAGACCCAGTACTTC. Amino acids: CASSFKRGGWETQYF.

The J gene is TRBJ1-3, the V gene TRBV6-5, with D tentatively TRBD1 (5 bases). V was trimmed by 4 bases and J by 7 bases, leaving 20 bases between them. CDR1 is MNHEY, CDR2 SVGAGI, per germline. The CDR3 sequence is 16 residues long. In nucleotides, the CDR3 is TGTGCCAGCAGTTTAACAGGAGAACCTCTTTCGAACACCATATATTTT. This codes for CASSLTGEPLSNTIYF.

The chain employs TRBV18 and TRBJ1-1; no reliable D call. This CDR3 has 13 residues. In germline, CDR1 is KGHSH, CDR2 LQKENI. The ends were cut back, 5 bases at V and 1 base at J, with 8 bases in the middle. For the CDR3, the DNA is TGTGCCAGCTCATTTGGGCGGAACACTGAAGCTTTCTTT. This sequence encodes CASSFGRNTEAFF.

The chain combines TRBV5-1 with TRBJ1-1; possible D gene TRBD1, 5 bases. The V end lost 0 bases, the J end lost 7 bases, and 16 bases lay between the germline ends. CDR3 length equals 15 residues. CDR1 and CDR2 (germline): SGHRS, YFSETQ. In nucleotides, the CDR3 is TGCGCCAGCAGCTTGGGTGGGGGGGGTAATAATGAAGCTTTCTTT. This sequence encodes CASSLGGGGNNEAFF.

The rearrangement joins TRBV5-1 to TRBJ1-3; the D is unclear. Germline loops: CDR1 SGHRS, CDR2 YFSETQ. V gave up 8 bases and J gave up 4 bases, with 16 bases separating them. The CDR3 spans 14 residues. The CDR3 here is CASSLALAGNTIYF. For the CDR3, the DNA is TGCGCCAGTTCGTTAGCTCTCGCGGGAAACACCATATATTTT.

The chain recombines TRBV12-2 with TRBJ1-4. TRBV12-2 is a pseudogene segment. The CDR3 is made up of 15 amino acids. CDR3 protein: CASRYWTREEEKLFF. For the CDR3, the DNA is TGTGCAAGTCGTTATTGGACACGGGAGGAAGAAAAACTGTTTTTT.

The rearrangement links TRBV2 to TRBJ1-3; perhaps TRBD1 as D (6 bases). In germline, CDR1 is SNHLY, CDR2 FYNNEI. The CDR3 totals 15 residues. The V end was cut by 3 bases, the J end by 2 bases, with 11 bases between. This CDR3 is CASSDRGTAGNTIYF. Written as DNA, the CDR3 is TGTGCCAGCAGTGATAGGGGGACGGCTGGAAACACCATATATTTT.

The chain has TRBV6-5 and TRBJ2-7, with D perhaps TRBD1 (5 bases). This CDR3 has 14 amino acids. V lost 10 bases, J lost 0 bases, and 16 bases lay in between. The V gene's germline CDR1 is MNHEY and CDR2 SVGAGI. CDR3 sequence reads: CAISPTASSYEQYF. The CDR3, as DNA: TGTGCCATATCCCCGACAGCTTCCTCCTACGAGCAGTACTTC.

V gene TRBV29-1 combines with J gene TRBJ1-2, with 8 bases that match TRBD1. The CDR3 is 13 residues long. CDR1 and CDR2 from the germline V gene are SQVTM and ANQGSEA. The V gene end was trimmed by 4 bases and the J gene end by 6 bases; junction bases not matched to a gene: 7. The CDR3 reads CSVGTGYSDGYTF. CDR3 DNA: TGCAGCGTTGGGACAGGGTATTCTGATGGCTACACCTTC.

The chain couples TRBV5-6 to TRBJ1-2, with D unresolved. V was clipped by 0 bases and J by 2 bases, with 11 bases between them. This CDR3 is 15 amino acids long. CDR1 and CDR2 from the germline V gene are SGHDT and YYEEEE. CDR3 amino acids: CASSLGSIINYGYTF. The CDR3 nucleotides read TGTGCCAGCAGCTTGGGATCTATCATAAACTATGGCTACACCTTC.

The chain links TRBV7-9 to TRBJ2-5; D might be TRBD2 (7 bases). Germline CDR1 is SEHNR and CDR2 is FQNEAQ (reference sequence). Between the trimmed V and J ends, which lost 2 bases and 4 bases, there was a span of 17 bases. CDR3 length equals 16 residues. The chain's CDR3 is CASSLSSGMGAETQYF. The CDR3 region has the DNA TGTGCCAGCAGCTTAAGCAGCGGGATGGGGGCAGAGACCCAGTACTTC.

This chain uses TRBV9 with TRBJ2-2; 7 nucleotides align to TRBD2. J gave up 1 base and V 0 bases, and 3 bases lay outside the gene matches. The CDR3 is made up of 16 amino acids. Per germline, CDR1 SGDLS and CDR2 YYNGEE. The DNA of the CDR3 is TGTGCCAGCAGCGTAGGGCTAGCGGAGAACACCGGGGAGCTGTTTTTT. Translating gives CASSVGLAENTGELFF.

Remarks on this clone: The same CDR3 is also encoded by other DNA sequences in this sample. This chain's CDR3 is CASSLGAGNEAFF. DNA of the CDR3: TGTGCCAGCAGCCTAGGGGCCGGGAATGAAGCTTTCTTT. V is TRBV7-9 and J is TRBJ1-1; weak D call: TRBD1 (5 bases). V dropped 5 bases and J dropped 7 bases, with 14 bases sitting between them. Looked up from germline, CDR1 is SEHNR and CDR2 is FQNEAQ (reference sequence). The CDR3 is made up of 13 amino acids.

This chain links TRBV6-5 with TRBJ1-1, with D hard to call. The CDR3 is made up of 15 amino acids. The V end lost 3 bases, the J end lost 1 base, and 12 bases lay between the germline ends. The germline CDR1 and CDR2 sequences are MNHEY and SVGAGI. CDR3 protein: CASSYASLANTEAFF. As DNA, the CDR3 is TGTGCCAGCAGTTATGCTAGTTTGGCGAACACTGAAGCTTTCTTT.

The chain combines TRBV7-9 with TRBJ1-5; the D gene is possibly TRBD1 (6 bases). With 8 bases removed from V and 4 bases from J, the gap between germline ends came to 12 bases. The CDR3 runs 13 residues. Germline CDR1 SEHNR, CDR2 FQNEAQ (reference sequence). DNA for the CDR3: TGTGCCAGCGCAACAGGGTTAAATCAGCCCCAGCATTTT. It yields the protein CASATGLNQPQHF.

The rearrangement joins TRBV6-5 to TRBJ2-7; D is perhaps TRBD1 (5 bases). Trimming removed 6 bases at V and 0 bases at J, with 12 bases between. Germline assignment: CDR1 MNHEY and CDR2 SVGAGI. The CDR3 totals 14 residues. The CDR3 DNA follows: TGTGCCAGCAGCCTCGGTACAGGCTCCTACGAGCAGTACTTC. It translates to CASSLGTGSYEQYF.

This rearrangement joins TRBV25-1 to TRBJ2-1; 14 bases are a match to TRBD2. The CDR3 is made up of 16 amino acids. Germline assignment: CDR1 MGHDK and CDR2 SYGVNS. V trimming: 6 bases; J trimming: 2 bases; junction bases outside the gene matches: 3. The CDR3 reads CASRGTSGGPYNEQFF. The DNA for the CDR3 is TGTGCCAGCAGAGGGACTAGCGGGGGTCCCTACAATGAGCAGTTCTTC.

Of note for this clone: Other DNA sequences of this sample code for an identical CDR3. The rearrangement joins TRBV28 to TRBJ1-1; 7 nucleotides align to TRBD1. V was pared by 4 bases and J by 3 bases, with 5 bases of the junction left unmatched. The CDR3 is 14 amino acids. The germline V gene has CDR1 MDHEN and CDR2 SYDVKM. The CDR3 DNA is TGTGCCAGCAGTTCTCCCGGGACAGACACTGAAGCTTTCTTT. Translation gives CASSSPGTDTEAFF.

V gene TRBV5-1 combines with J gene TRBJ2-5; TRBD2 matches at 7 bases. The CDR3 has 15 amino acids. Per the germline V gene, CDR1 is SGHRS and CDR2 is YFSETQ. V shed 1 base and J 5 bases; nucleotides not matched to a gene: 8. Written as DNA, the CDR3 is TGCGCCAGCAGCTTGCGGGGAGGGCTTATGGAGACCCAGTACTTC. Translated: CASSLRGGLMETQYF.

The CDR3 nucleotides are TGTGCCAGCAGCTTAGAATTTGGACAGGGGTACGAGCAGTACTTC. It specifies CASSLEFGQGYEQYF. The chain has TRBV11-2 and TRBJ2-7; 9 nucleotides align to TRBD1. Germline V gene data show CDR1 as SGHAT and CDR2 as FQNNGV. This CDR3 has 15 residues. V lost 0 bases and J lost 4; bases outside the gene matches: 4. Variable domain in full (rest from reference TRBV11-2 and TRBJ2-7): EAGVAQSPRYKIIEKRQSVAFWCNPISGHATLYWYQQILGQGPKLLIQFQNNGVVDDSQLPKDRFSAERLKGVDSTLKIQPAKLEDSAVYLCASSLEFGQGYEQYFGPGTRLTVT.

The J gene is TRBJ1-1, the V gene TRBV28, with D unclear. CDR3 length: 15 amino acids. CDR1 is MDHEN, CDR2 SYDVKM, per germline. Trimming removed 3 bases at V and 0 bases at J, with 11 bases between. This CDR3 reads CASSFRERMNTEAFF. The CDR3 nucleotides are TGTGCCAGCAGTTTCCGGGAGAGAATGAACACTGAAGCTTTCTTT.